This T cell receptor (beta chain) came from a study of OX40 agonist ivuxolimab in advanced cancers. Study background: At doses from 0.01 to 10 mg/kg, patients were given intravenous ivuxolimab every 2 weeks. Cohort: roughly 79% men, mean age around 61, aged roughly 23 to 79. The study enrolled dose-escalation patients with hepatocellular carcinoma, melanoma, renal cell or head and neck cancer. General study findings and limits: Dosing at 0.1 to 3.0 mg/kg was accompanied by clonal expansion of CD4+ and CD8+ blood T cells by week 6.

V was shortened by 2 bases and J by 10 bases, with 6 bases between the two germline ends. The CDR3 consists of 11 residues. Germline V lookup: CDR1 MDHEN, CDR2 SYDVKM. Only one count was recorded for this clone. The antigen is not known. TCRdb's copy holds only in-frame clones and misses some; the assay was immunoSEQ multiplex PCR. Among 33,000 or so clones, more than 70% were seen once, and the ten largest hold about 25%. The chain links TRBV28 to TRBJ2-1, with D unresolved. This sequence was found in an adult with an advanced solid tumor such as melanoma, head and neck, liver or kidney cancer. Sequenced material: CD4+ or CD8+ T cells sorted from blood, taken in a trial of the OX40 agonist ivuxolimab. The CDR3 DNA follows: TGTGCCAGCAGTTTAACCCGGGAGCAGTTCTTC. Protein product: CASSLTREQFF.